This TCR beta chain was obtained from a study of regulatory T cells in long-lasting Graves disease. V was clipped by 5 bases and J by 7 bases; unmatched bases: 8. Looked up from germline, CDR1 is SGHTA and CDR2 is FQGNSA. This CDR3 spans 14 amino acids. Building of the TCR beta libraries involved iRepertoire HTBI primers and Arm-PCR of CDR3 regions. TCRdb re-called the multiplex PCR reads through MiXCR, storing one row per CDR3 protein. The data contain just over 600,000 distinct CDR3 sequences, 16% of them singletons. Time point meaning: newly diagnosed GD, antithyroid drugs for less than 3 months. TCR sequences were obtained from RNA taken from PBMCs. These data were also reused for a study on T cells in Graves' hyperthyroidism and ophthalmopathy.

V usage is TRBV7-2 and J usage is TRBJ1-2; 9 bases are shared with TRBD1. The sequencing used peripheral blood mononuclear cells (PBMCs), collected at new diagnosis, from a patient treated with antithyroid drugs. The sequence came from a woman under 40 with Graves disease. In DNA form, the CDR3 reads TGTGCCAGCAGCCTAACACAGGGGGCTGGTGGCTACACCTTC. It translates to CASSLTQGAGGYTF.